Below are 17 T cell receptor beta chains sequenced from a single sample in a study of blood T cell repertoires in COVID-19. The method was immunoSEQ multiplex PCR; TCRdb's version includes in-frame clones alone and lacks a portion of them. The sample includes over 150,000 clones, approximately 84% of them seen just once. The sequencing input was peripheral blood. The receptors come from a middle-aged man with acute or convalescent COVID-19.

This clone occurred once. The chain has TRBV10-3 and TRBJ2-2; possibly TRBD1 for D (6 bases). The CDR3 consists of 21 residues. V lost 2 bases and J 0 bases, leaving 25 bases between the germline ends. The germline V gene has CDR1 ENHRY and CDR2 SYGVKD. The chain's CDR3 is CAISEISPATGNLANTGELFF. For the CDR3, the DNA is TGTGCCATCAGTGAGATAAGTCCGGCAACAGGGAACCTCGCGAACACCGGGGAGCTGTTTTTT.

This clone occurred once. V is TRBV3-1 (or the pseudogene TRBV3-2) and J is TRBJ1-2; D possibly corresponds to TRBD1 (6 bases). The V end was cut by 7 bases, the J end by 2 bases, with 8 bases between. Germline lookup yields CDR1 LGHDT and CDR2 YNNKEL (reference sequence). There are 12 residues in the CDR3. This CDR3 reads CASTDRNYGYTF. The CDR3 DNA sequence: TGTGCCAGCACCGACAGGAACTATGGCTACACCTTC.

J is TRBJ1-5 and V is TRBV5-8; the D is unclear. The germline V gene has CDR1 SGHTS and CDR2 YDEGEE. The CDR3 runs to 13 residues. Trimming stripped 0 bases from V and 5 bases from J, with 6 bases between. The CDR3 region is CASSLVSDQPQHF. The CDR3 coding sequence is TGTGCCAGCAGCTTGGTGTCAGATCAGCCCCAGCATTTT.

The chain combines TRBV3-1 (or the pseudogene TRBV3-2) with TRBJ1-5; weak D call: TRBD1 (5 bases). Germline loops: CDR1 LGHDT, CDR2 YNNKEL (reference sequence). Trimming cost V 1 base and J 1 base, with 14 bases left between them. There are 17 residues in the CDR3. Here the CDR3 DNA reads TGTGCCAGCAGCCAAGTCGCCGGGACTGAAAGCAATCAGCCCCAGCATTTT. Translated: CASSQVAGTESNQPQHF.

This rearrangement joins TRBV2 to TRBJ1-5, with D perhaps TRBD1 (5 bases). The V and J ends lost 6 bases and 4 bases respectively, with 16 bases between them. The CDR3 has 15 residues. Germline CDR1 reads SNHLY; CDR2 reads FYNNEI. The CDR3: CASRGGVKNNQPQHF. The CDR3 DNA is TGTGCCAGCAGGGGGGGGGTGAAGAATAATCAGCCCCAGCATTTT.

The chain joins TRBV18 to TRBJ1-1, with D uncertain. Germline V lookup: CDR1 KGHSH, CDR2 LQKENI. This CDR3 is built from 14 residues. V lost 0 bases, J lost 2 bases, and 7 bases lay in between. CDR3 in amino acids: CASSPPSGNTEAFF. CDR3 DNA sequence: TGTGCCAGCTCACCACCCAGCGGTAACACTGAAGCTTTCTTT.

The CDR3 spells CASSPRGVRVTGELFF. CDR3 nucleotide sequence: TGTGCCAGCAGCCCCCGTGGGGTGAGGGTCACCGGGGAGCTGTTTTTT. The rearrangement uses TRBV3-1 (or the pseudogene TRBV3-2) and TRBJ2-2, with TRBD2 as a possible D gene (5 bases). V was trimmed by 4 bases and J by 4 bases, leaving 16 bases between them. The V gene's germline CDR1 is LGHDT and CDR2 YNNKEL (reference sequence). This CDR3 comprises 16 residues.

This chain uses TRBV3-1 (or the pseudogene TRBV3-2) with TRBJ1-6, with D possibly being TRBD1 (5 bases). Germline V gene data show CDR1 as LGHDT and CDR2 as YNNKEL (reference sequence). The V gene lost 1 base and the J gene lost 7 bases, with 14 bases spanning the gap. This CDR3 spans 16 amino acids. The CDR3 here is CASSQGGRALNSPLHF. The CDR3, as DNA: TGTGCCAGCAGCCAAGGAGGCAGGGCGCTCAATTCACCCCTCCACTTT.

This chain joins TRBV6-2 or TRBV6-3 and TRBJ1-1; no clear D. The germline V gene encodes CDR1 MNHEY and CDR2 SVGEGT. Trimming stripped 1 base from V and 7 bases from J, with 7 bases between. The CDR3 spans 12 residues. The CDR3 is CASSYYSVEAFF. CDR3 nucleotides: TGTGCCAGCAGTTACTATTCGGTTGAAGCTTTCTTT.

This chain joins TRBV10-3 and TRBJ2-7; the match to TRBD2 covers 8 bases. CDR1 and CDR2 from the germline V gene are ENHRY and SYGVKD. The CDR3 sequence is 12 residues long. The J segment lost 5 bases and the V segment lost 6 bases, leaving 3 bases of the junction unmatched. The CDR3 coding sequence is TGTGCCATCAGACCAGCGGGGGACGAGCAGTACTTC. The encoded protein is CAIRPAGDEQYF.

CDR3 loop: CASRRGGDTGELFF. Written as DNA, the CDR3 is TGTGCCAGCAGGCGCGGGGGGGACACCGGGGAGCTGTTTTTT. The chain carries TRBV6-4 and TRBJ2-2, with 9 bases matching TRBD2. The V gene's germline CDR1 is MRHNA and CDR2 SNTAGT. Unmatched junction bases numbered 2, after V lost 6 bases and J lost 3 bases. The CDR3 runs to 14 residues.

The chain has TRBV5-1 and TRBJ2-5, with 9 nucleotides matching TRBD1. Germline trimming cut 3 bases from V and 5 bases from J; bases unmatched to any gene: 8. The CDR3 covers 15 residues. CDR1 is SGHRS and CDR2 is YFSETQ in the germline V gene. CDR3 residues: CASSSGTGREETQYF. The CDR3 nucleotides are TGCGCCAGCAGCTCTGGGACAGGGAGGGAGGAGACCCAGTACTTC.

This chain links TRBV23-1 with TRBJ1-5; possibly TRBD1 for D (5 bases). TRBV23-1 is annotated as an ORF whose role is uncertain. V gave up 2 bases and J gave up 3 bases, with 11 bases separating them. The CDR3 runs 15 residues. CDR3 region: CASSQAGRDNQPQHF. CDR3 coding DNA: TGCGCCAGCAGTCAAGCTGGCAGGGACAATCAGCCCCAGCATTTT.

The genes are TRBV19 and TRBJ2-5; D is perhaps TRBD2 (5 bases). The CDR3 covers 15 residues. Germline CDR1 reads LNHDA; CDR2 reads SQIVND (reference sequence). V was clipped by 6 bases and J by 4 bases, with 18 bases between them. The CDR3: CASSSGVAKGETQYF. CDR3 DNA: TGTGCCAGTAGCAGCGGAGTGGCGAAGGGAGAGACCCAGTACTTC. Together with reference TRBV19 and TRBJ2-5, the CDR3 gives the full variable domain: DGGITQSPKYLFRKEGQNVTLSCEQNLNHDAMYWYRQDPGQGLRLIYYSQIVNDFQKGDIAEGYSVSREKKESFPLTVTSAQKNPTAFYLCASSSGVAKGETQYFGPGTRLLVL.

V gene TRBV9 combines with J gene TRBJ2-3; 8 bases align to TRBD2. From germline, CDR1 is SGDLS and CDR2 YYNGEE. CDR3 length: 15 residues. The ends lost 4 bases at V and 0 bases at J; junction bases unmatched: 4. The CDR3 reads CASSPSGLSTDTQYF. As DNA, the CDR3 is TGTGCCAGCAGCCCTAGCGGGCTTAGCACAGATACGCAGTATTTT.

V and J are TRBV13 and TRBJ2-6; D remains unclear. V was cut by 0 bases and J by 0 bases, with 3 bases left in between. The length of the CDR3 is 15 residues. The V gene's germline CDR1 is PRHDT and CDR2 FYEKMQ (reference sequence). The DNA for the CDR3 is TGTGCCAGCAGCTTAGGCGGCTCTGGGGCCAACGTCCTGACTTTC. Its protein product is CASSLGGSGANVLTF. Drawing the rest from reference TRBV13 and TRBJ2-6, the complete variable domain is AAGVIQSPRHLIKEKRETATLKCYPIPRHDTVYWYQQGPGQDPQFLISFYEKMQSDKGSIPDRFSAQQFSDYHSELNMSSLELGDSALYFCASSLGGSGANVLTFGAGSRLTVL.

The rearrangement uses TRBV19 and TRBJ2-2; 10 bases match TRBD1. In germline, CDR1 is LNHDA, CDR2 SQIVND (reference sequence). V lost 8 bases, J lost 3 bases, and 3 bases stayed unmatched. The length of the CDR3 is 14 residues. The CDR3 reads CASRDRGDTGELFF. The CDR3 region has the DNA TGTGCCAGTCGGGACAGGGGAGACACCGGGGAGCTGTTTTTT.